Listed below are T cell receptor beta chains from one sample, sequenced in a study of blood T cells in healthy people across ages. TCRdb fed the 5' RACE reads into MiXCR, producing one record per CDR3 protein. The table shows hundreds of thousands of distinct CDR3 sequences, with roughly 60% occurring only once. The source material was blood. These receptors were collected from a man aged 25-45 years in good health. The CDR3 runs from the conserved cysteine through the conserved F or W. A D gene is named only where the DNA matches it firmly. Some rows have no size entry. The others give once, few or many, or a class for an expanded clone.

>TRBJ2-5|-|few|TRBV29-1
CSVIQETQYF
TGCAGCGTAATACAAGAGACCCAGTACTTC
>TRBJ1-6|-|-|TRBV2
CASSTKGAGNSPLHF
TGTGCCAGCAGTACGAAGGGAGCCGGTAATTCACCCCTCCACTTT
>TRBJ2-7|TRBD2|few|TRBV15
CATSRGLAGTGRQYF
TGTGCCACCAGCAGAGGACTAGCGGGAACTGGTAGGCAGTACTTC
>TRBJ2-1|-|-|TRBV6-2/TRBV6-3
CATQSGDLYNEQFF
TGTGCCACCCAATCGGGGGACTTATACAATGAGCAGTTCTTC
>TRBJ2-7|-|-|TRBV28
CASAQGQWGEQYF
TGTGCCAGCGCGCAGGGGCAGTGGGGTGAGCAGTACTTC
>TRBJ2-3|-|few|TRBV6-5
CAPRRDHITDTQYF
TGTGCACCCAGACGGGACCATATCACAGATACGCAGTATTTT
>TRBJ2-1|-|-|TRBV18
CASSARTEETQFF
TGTGCCAGCTCAGCACGGACAGAAGAGACCCAGTTCTTC
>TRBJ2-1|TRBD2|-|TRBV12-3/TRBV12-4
CASSFRSGGANEQFF
TGTGCCAGCAGCTTCCGTAGCGGGGGGGCAAATGAGCAGTTCTTC
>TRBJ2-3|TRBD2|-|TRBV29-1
CSVVPSGRPDTQYF
TGCAGCGTTGTCCCTAGCGGGAGGCCAGATACGCAGTATTTT
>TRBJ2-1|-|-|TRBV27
CASSLWGDEQFF
TGTGCCAGCAGTTTATGGGGGGATGAGCAGTTCTTC
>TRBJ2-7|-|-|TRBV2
CASSRNYERYF
TGTGCCAGCAGCCGTAATTACGAGCGGTACTTC
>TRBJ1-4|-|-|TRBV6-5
CASSYGGPGVLEKLFF
TGTGCCAGCAGTTACGGCGGGCCGGGCGTTTTAGAAAAACTGTTTTTT
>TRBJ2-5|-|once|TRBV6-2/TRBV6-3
CASSYSFNRETQYF
TGTGCCAGCAGTTACTCGTTCAACCGGGAGACCCAGTACTTC
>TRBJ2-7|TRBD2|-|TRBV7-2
CASSLGPSGGASPYEQYF
TGTGCCAGCAGCTTAGGTCCTAGCGGGGGGGCTTCCCCCTACGAGCAGTACTTC
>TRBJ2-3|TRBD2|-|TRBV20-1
CSGLAGGRYTDTQYF
TGCAGTGGGCTAGCGGGAGGCCGCTACACAGATACGCAGTATTTT
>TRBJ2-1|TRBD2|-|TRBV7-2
CASRRLAGDNEQFF
TGTGCCAGCAGGAGACTAGCGGGAGACAATGAGCAGTTCTTC
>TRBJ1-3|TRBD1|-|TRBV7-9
CASFGRGGKGNTIYF
TGTGCCAGCTTCGGAAGAGGGGGCAAGGGAAACACCATATATTTT
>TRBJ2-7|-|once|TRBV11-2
CASSLGTVTLTSYEQYF
TGTGCCAGCAGCTTAGGGACAGTGACCCTCACCTCCTACGAGCAGTACTTC
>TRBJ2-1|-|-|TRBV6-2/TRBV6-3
CASSPSPNRYNEQFF
TGTGCCAGCAGTCCTAGCCCCAACCGTTACAATGAGCAGTTCTTC
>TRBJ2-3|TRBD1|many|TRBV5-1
CASSLVETGGVTDTQYF
TGCGCCAGCAGCTTGGTGGAGACAGGGGGAGTCACAGATACGCAGTATTTT
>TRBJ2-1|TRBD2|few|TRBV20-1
CSARPQAGGFRNEQFF
TGCAGTGCTAGACCCCAAGCGGGAGGATTTAGAAATGAGCAGTTCTTC
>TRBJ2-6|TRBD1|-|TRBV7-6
CASSPDRGPPSGANVLTF
TGTGCCAGCAGTCCGGACAGGGGTCCCCCCTCTGGGGCCAACGTCCTGACTTTC
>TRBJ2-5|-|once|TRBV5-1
CASSHSRQAGETQYF
TGCGCCAGCAGCCATTCTAGACAGGCTGGGGAGACCCAGTACTTC
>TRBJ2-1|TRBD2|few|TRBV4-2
CASVPSLASWGEQFF
TGTGCCAGCGTTCCCTCACTAGCGTCCTGGGGAGAGCAGTTCTTC
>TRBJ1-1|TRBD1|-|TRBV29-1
CSVATGAAFF
TGCAGCGTTGCCACAGGGGCAGCTTTCTTT
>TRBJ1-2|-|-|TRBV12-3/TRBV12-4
CASRVAVSGYTF
TGTGCCAGCCGGGTTGCGGTGAGTGGCTACACCTTC
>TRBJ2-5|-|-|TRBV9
CASSVRPGQETQYF
TGTGCCAGCAGCGTCCGTCCGGGACAAGAGACCCAGTACTTC
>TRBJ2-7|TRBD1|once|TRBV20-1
CSASPGQVGSYEQYF
TGCAGTGCTAGCCCGGGACAGGTCGGATCCTACGAGCAGTACTTC
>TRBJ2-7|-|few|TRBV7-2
CASSQSGDRNHEQYF
TGTGCCAGCAGCCAAAGCGGGGACAGGAACCACGAGCAGTACTTC
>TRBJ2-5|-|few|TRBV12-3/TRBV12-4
CASSLGESVQETQYF
TGTGCCAGCAGTTTAGGGGAGTCGGTCCAAGAGACCCAGTACTTC
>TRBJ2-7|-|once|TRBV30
CAWSLGSPSYEQYF
TGTGCCTGGAGTCTCGGGTCGCCCTCCTACGAGCAGTACTTC
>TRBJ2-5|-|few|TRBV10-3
CAISNPGAPKETQYF
TGTGCCATCAGTAACCCCGGAGCCCCGAAAGAGACCCAGTACTTC
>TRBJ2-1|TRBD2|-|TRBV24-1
CATSDRLTSGIGNEQFF
TGTGCCACCAGTGATCGCCTTACTAGCGGGATCGGCAATGAGCAGTTCTTC
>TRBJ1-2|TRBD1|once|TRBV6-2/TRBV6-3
CASLAGQGSSGYTF
TGTGCCAGCCTTGCCGGACAGGGAAGCTCTGGCTACACCTTC
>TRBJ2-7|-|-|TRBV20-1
CSARGDLRKYEQYF
TGCAGTGCTAGAGGCGACCTGAGGAAGTACGAGCAGTACTTC
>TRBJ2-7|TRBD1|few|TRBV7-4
CASVFKPGQGGYEQYF
TGTGCCAGCGTGTTTAAACCGGGACAGGGGGGCTACGAGCAGTACTTC
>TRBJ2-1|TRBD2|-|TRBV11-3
CASSPQTSGGEQFF
TGTGCCAGCAGCCCTCAAACTAGCGGGGGTGAGCAGTTCTTC
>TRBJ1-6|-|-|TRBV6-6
CASSYAVLVGSPLHF
TGTGCCAGCAGTTACGCGGTGCTTGTGGGTTCACCCCTCCACTTT
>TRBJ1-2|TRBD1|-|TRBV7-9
CASDRDRDRGLSNYGYTF
TGTGCCAGCGACAGAGACCGGGACAGGGGGCTCAGTAACTATGGCTACACCTTC
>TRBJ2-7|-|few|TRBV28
CASRIVHSYEQYF
TGTGCCAGCAGGATCGTTCACTCCTACGAGCAGTACTTC
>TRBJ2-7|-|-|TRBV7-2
CASSLGRLGTYEQYF
TGTGCCAGCAGCTTAGGGAGACTAGGGACCTACGAGCAGTACTTC
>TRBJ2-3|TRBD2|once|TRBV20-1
CSATSGNTQYF
TGCAGTGCGACTAGCGGGAATACGCAGTATTTT